The sample holds many counts of the clone carrying this TCR beta chain. What it binds is unknown. These data come from a study of spatial heterogeneity in lung cancer. General study results and limits: Counts of expanded alpha and beta TCRs within tumors tracked the tumor nonsynonymous mutation count.

The time point is: sample taken at primary tumor resection. A single record per CDR3 protein comes from TCRdb applying MiXCR to the 5' RACE reads. The sample lists about 3,900 distinct CDR3 sequences; about 4% were seen once. Deletions cut 3 bases from V and 6 bases from J, with 9 bases between. Germline V gene lookup returns CDR1 MDHEN and CDR2 SYDVKM. This CDR3 has 13 residues. Sequencing used lung tumor tissue, obtained at surgery. This clonotype was obtained from a male donor with early-stage non-small cell lung cancer. This rearrangement joins TRBV28 to TRBJ2-1; no clear D. The CDR3 DNA follows: TGTGCCAGCAGTTTCCCAAGCCGCAATGAGCAGTTCTTC. Translating it yields CASSFPSRNEQFF.